This is a list of T cell receptor beta chains from one sample in a study of blood T cells in healthy people across ages. TCRdb fed the 5' RACE reads into MiXCR, producing one record per CDR3 protein. The sample holds just over 800,000 distinct CDR3 sequences; 62% are singletons and the top ten take about a quarter. The sample taken for sequencing was blood. The receptor set was obtained from a man between 25 and 39 years old in good health. The CDR3 runs from the conserved cysteine through the conserved F or W. A D gene is named only where the DNA matches it firmly. Size values are once, few and many counts, or a class for expanded clones, and some rows have none.

abundance	v_gene	d_gene	j_gene	CDR3aa	CDR3nt
few	TRBV12-3/TRBV12-4	TRBD2	TRBJ2-7	CASGGLAVSYEQYF	TGTGCCAGCGGGGGACTAGCGGTTTCCTACGAGCAGTACTTC
-	TRBV29-1	TRBD1	TRBJ2-1	CSVHAPGQGILHEQFF	TGCAGCGTCCATGCCCCGGGACAGGGGATTTTACATGAGCAGTTCTTC
few	TRBV6-1	TRBD1	TRBJ2-5	CASSEWTGQETQYF	TGTGCCAGCAGTGAATGGACAGGCCAAGAGACCCAGTACTTC
-	TRBV28	-	TRBJ2-7	CASSLRIEIAYEQYF	TGTGCCAGCAGTTTGAGGATAGAGATCGCCTACGAGCAGTACTTC
-	TRBV4-1	TRBD2	TRBJ2-7	CASSQGLAGGEQYF	TGCGCCAGCAGCCAAGGACTAGCGGGGGGAGAGCAGTACTTC
-	TRBV6-4	TRBD1	TRBJ2-6	CASSDSGGTGANVPTF	TGTGCCAGCAGTGACTCAGGGGGCACTGGGGCCAACGTCCCGACTTTC
-	TRBV4-2	-	TRBJ1-5	CASSQGPLVSQPQHF	TGTGCCAGCAGCCAAGGACCCCTGGTTTCTCAGCCCCAGCATTTT
-	TRBV7-2	TRBD1	TRBJ1-2	CASSPGTGMINYGYTF	TGTGCCAGCAGCCCCGGGACAGGGATGATTAACTATGGCTACACCTTC
-	TRBV30	-	TRBJ2-1	CAWNFPGAGEQFF	TGTGCCTGGAATTTCCCGGGTGCGGGGGAGCAGTTCTTC
-	TRBV14	TRBD2	TRBJ2-5	CASSQDWARLAGKVRQETQYF	TGTGCCAGCAGCCAAGATTGGGCTAGACTAGCGGGTAAAGTAAGACAAGAGACCCAGTACTTC